The rows below give T cell receptor beta chains drawn from one sample of a study of shared clonotypes between healthy human individuals. Repertoires were generated with immunoSEQ multiplex PCR, while TCRdb's copy carries only in-frame clones and drops some. Among more than 2,000,000 clones listed, approximately 90% were seen once. Sequenced material: naive CD4+ T cells sorted from blood. Receptor source: a young man in good health. CDR3s include the opening cysteine and the closing phenylalanine or tryptophan. A D gene is named only where the DNA matches it firmly. Clone size is shown for a subset of rows, as once, few, many or a class of expanded clone.

D: NA; J: TRBJ2-5; size: NA; V: TRBV6-5; DNA: TGTGCCAGCAGCCAGGCCCGGGGGACCCAGTACTTC; CDR3: CASSQARGTQYF
D: NA; J: TRBJ1-2; size: NA; V: TRBV14; DNA: TGTGCCAGCAGCCTCGGACAGCCCGGTGGCTACACCTTC; CDR3: CASSLGQPGGYTF
D: NA; J: TRBJ2-7; size: NA; V: TRBV29-1; DNA: TGCAGCGTTGATGGGGAATTTGGCTACGAGCAGTACTTC; CDR3: CSVDGEFGYEQYF
D: NA; J: TRBJ2-3; size: once; V: TRBV21-1; DNA: TGTGCCAGCAGCAAAGTTAGCCTAGCGGGAGATAGGGGTGGTACAGATACGCAGTATTTT; CDR3: CASSKVSLAGDRGGTDTQYF
D: TRBD1; J: TRBJ2-5; size: NA; V: TRBV25-1; DNA: TGTGCCAGCAGCTTAGCCGGGGACAGGGGTCGTGAGACCCAGTACTTC; CDR3: CASSLAGDRGRETQYF
D: NA; J: TRBJ2-1; size: once; V: TRBV7-2; DNA: TGTGCCAGCAGCCAGGGACGGACCTCCTACAATGAGCAGTTCTTC; CDR3: CASSQGRTSYNEQFF
D: TRBD1; J: TRBJ1-2; size: NA; V: TRBV5-4; DNA: TGTGCCAGCAGCTCCTGGAAGGGGGCAATTGGCTACACCTTC; CDR3: CASSSWKGAIGYTF
D: TRBD1; J: TRBJ1-6; size: NA; V: TRBV11-2; DNA: TGTGCCAGCAGCGGACAGGCTTATAATTCACCCCTCCACTTT; CDR3: CASSGQAYNSPLHF
D: NA; J: TRBJ2-3; size: NA; V: TRBV25-1; DNA: TGTGCCAGCAGTCCCCGGGGTACGCAGTATTTT; CDR3: CASSPRGTQYF
D: NA; J: TRBJ1-2; size: few; V: TRBV14; DNA: TGTGCCAGCAGCCAAGTTGGGGTAGCGGGCTACACCTTC; CDR3: CASSQVGVAGYTF
D: NA; J: TRBJ1-4; size: NA; V: TRBV10-1; DNA: TGCGCCAGCAGTGAGTCGACCCGCCGGGGTGAAAAACTGTTTTTT; CDR3: CASSESTRRGEKLFF
D: NA; J: TRBJ1-5; size: NA; V: TRBV5-1; DNA: TGCGCCAGCAGCTTGGACGGGGGGGCTCAGCCCCAGCATTTT; CDR3: CASSLDGGAQPQHF
D: NA; J: TRBJ1-1; size: NA; V: TRBV30; DNA: TGTGCCTGGAGTATGGGCGTCATGAACACTGAAGCTTTCTTT; CDR3: CAWSMGVMNTEAFF
D: TRBD2; J: TRBJ2-3; size: NA; V: TRBV5-1; DNA: TGCGCCAGCAGCTTGGCGGGGGGGCGAGCAGATACGCAGTATTTT; CDR3: CASSLAGGRADTQYF
D: TRBD1; J: TRBJ1-2; size: NA; V: TRBV5-1; DNA: TGCGCCAGCAACCCAACAGGGGCCAGGGACTATGGCTACACCTTC; CDR3: CASNPTGARDYGYTF
D: TRBD1; J: TRBJ1-4; size: NA; V: TRBV5-8; DNA: TGTGCCAGCAGCCGAAGACAGGGGCCTAATGAAAAACTGTTTTTT; CDR3: CASSRRQGPNEKLFF
D: NA; J: TRBJ1-1; size: NA; V: TRBV11-2; DNA: TGTGCCAGCAGCCGGTCTAGGACAGTCACTGAAGCTTTCTTT; CDR3: CASSRSRTVTEAFF
D: TRBD1; J: TRBJ1-2; size: NA; V: TRBV6-5; DNA: TGTGCCAGCAGTCGCGGACAGGGGGCATATGGCTACACCTTC; CDR3: CASSRGQGAYGYTF
D: TRBD1; J: TRBJ2-5; size: NA; V: TRBV5-1; DNA: TGCGCCAGCAGCTTGCGGGCAGGGGGCCGAGGAGAGACCCAGTACTTC; CDR3: CASSLRAGGRGETQYF
D: TRBD2; J: TRBJ2-1; size: NA; V: TRBV6-8; DNA: TGTGCCAGCAGTTTTACTAGCGGCCCCTTTCGATACAATGAGCAGTTCTTC; CDR3: CASSFTSGPFRYNEQFF
D: TRBD1; J: TRBJ1-6; size: NA; V: TRBV7-3; DNA: TGTGCCAGCAGCTTAACTCGGGACAGGTTCACAGCCCTCCACTTT; CDR3: CASSLTRDRFTALHF
D: TRBD2; J: TRBJ2-5; size: NA; V: TRBV7-9; DNA: TGTGCCAGCAGTTCCGGGACTAGCGGGATTCAAGAGACCCAGTACTTC; CDR3: CASSSGTSGIQETQYF
D: NA; J: TRBJ2-1; size: NA; V: TRBV7-3; DNA: TGTGCCAGCAGCTTATCAGGGTACAATGAGCAGTTCTTC; CDR3: CASSLSGYNEQFF
D: TRBD1; J: TRBJ1-1; size: NA; V: TRBV2; DNA: TGTGCCAGCAGTCTCTCACAGGGGGCCTATGAAGCTTTCTTT; CDR3: CASSLSQGAYEAFF
D: TRBD2; J: TRBJ2-3; size: NA; V: TRBV7-2; DNA: TGTGCCAGCAGCTTCCTAGCGGGAGCCCGAGATACGCAGTATTTT; CDR3: CASSFLAGARDTQYF
D: NA; J: TRBJ2-2; size: NA; V: TRBV10-1; DNA: TGCGCCAGCAGTGAGGAGGGCCGTTCGAACACCGGGGAGCTGTTTTTT; CDR3: CASSEEGRSNTGELFF
D: NA; J: TRBJ2-6; size: NA; V: TRBV5-4; DNA: TGTGCCAGCAGCTTGGGCAGTCCCCTCTCTGGGGCCAACGTCCTGACTTTC; CDR3: CASSLGSPLSGANVLTF
D: TRBD1; J: TRBJ1-3; size: once; V: TRBV6-5; DNA: TGTGCCAGCACAGGGGGTAACACCATATATTTT; CDR3: CASTGGNTIYF